The clone carrying this TCR beta chain occurred many times. The antigen remains unidentified. The data originate from a study of T-cell reconstitution after alpha-beta-depleted transplantation in children. This CDR3 is built from 12 residues. The germline gives CDR1 DFQATT, CDR2 SNEGSKA (reference sequence). V gave up 5 bases and J gave up 1 base, with 7 bases separating them. Findings and caveats of the study: Expanded clones from the graft, numbering several hundred, reportedly supplied alpha-beta T cells about two months after transplant. Some patients' high day-60 TCRbeta diversity was traced to surviving recipient T cells and thymic progenitors. T-cell numbers and diversity, one year after transplant, stemmed largely from T cells that were newly produced.

For TCRbeta, the library was prepared with unique molecular identifiers. TCRdb ran MiXCR on the PCR reads and lists one entry per CDR3 protein. The profile shows 85,000 to 120,000 distinct CDR3 sequences, 4.5% to 7.5% of them singletons. This chain connects TRBV20-1 to TRBJ2-3, with D unclear. This clonotype originated in a female patient aged 2-9 years who had a stem cell transplant for Fanconi anemia, so the T cells may come from the graft donor. The sequenced sample was PBMCs, mostly from graft donor cells, obtained 60 days after TCRalphabeta/CD19-depleted stem cell transplant. The CDR3 coding sequence is TGCAGTGCTGACGACGGCACAGATACGCAGTATTTT. This translates into CSADDGTDTQYF.